This T cell receptor beta chain was found in a study of blood T cell repertoires in COVID-19. Overall study: COVID-19 samples from acute and convalescent phases originated in the United States, Italy and Spain. Sources were T cells, B-cell-depleted T cells, or PBMCs; the material itself was cDNA or gDNA.

This CDR3 is built from 13 residues. CDR1 SGHNT and CDR2 YYREEE come from the germline V gene (reference sequence). J lost 6 bases, V lost 4 bases, and 1 base had no gene match. How the authors handled the data: Reference gene primer amplification gave estimated nucleated cell counts. TCRdb's table, derived via immunoSEQ multiplex PCR, lists solely in-frame clones and lacks some. The DNA gave D and trimming, while V, J and clone size come from that table. The data show 20,000 to 30,000 clones, 77% seen once. The receptor's source is a man older than 75 with active or convalescent COVID-19. Sequencing was performed on peripheral blood. This sequence joins TRBV5-4 and TRBJ1-4; the match to TRBD1 covers 9 bases. The DNA for the CDR3 is TGTGCCAGCAGCGGGGACAGGGATGAAAAACTGTTTTTT. Residues: CASSGDRDEKLFF.